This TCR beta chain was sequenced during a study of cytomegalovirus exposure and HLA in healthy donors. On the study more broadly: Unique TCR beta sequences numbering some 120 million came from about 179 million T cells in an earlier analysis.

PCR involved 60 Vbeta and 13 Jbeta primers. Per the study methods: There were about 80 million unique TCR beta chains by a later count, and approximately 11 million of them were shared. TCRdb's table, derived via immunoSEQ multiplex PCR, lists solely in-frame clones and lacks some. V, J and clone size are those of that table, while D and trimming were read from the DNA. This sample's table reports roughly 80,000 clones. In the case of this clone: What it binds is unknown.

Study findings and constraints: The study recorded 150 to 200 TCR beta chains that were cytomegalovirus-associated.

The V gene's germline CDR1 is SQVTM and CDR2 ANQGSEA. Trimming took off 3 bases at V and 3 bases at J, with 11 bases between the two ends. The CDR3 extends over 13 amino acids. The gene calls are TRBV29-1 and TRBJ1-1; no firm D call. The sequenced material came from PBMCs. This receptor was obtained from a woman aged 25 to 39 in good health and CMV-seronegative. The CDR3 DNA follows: TGCAGCGTTGAGGTACAGAGATACACTGAAGCTTTCTTT. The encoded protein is CSVEVQRYTEAFF.